This TCR beta chain derives from a study of resident and recirculating memory T cells in vitiligo. Study background: Shave-biopsy epidermis from lesional and nonlesional skin was sequenced alongside PBMCs. Study-wide findings and caveats: Vitiligo lesions lacked a unique dominant clone, and clonality varied.

Method: immunoSEQ multiplex PCR; TCRdb's copy keeps in-frame clones and lacks some. This sample has tens of thousands of clones, with about 89% found just once. In regard to this clone: Its antigen remains unidentified.

This clonotype was obtained from a male donor with vitiligo. The sequencing sample was made of blood.

CDR3 nucleotides: TGCGCCAGCAGGGGGGGACTCACTCAAGAGACCCAGTACTTC. Translated: CASRGGLTQETQYF. This chain links TRBV10-2 with TRBJ2-5; D is perhaps TRBD2 (6 bases). CDR1 is WSHSY, CDR2 SAAADI, per germline. The CDR3 spans 14 residues. The V and J ends lost 6 bases and 2 bases respectively, with 13 bases between them.